Below are 15 T cell receptor beta chains sequenced from a single sample in a study of T-cell memory formation after mild COVID-19. TCRdb independently ran MiXCR on the 5' RACE reads; one entry per CDR3 protein. The sample shows 550,000 to 600,000 distinct CDR3 sequences, 17% of them seen only once. Source material: PBMCs or a T cell subset sorted from them (not recorded which). Receptor source: an adult woman who had mild COVID-19 (a few samples of this study predate the infection). Cell type and time point are not known.

The chain has TRBV18 and TRBJ2-4; a weak D match, TRBD1 (5 bases). This CDR3 comprises 15 residues. The V gene lost 2 bases and the J gene lost 4 bases, with 12 bases spanning the gap. The germline gives CDR1 KGHSH, CDR2 LQKENI. The CDR3 DNA is TGTGCCAGCTCACCATCCGGCAGGGAAAAAAACATTCAGTACTTC. It is translated as CASSPSGREKNIQYF.

The J gene is TRBJ1-1, the V gene TRBV12-3 or TRBV12-4, with TRBD1 matching 7 bases. The CDR3 spans 13 residues. Trimming cost V 7 bases and J 7 bases; bases outside gene matches: 9. The CDR3 loop reads CASTKGAGIEAFF. The CDR3 nucleotides are TGTGCCAGCACCAAGGGGGCTGGTATTGAAGCTTTCTTT.

In its sample, this clonotype was seen a few times. The V gene is TRBV20-1, the J gene TRBJ1-2; the D gene is possibly TRBD1 (5 bases). The CDR3 sequence is 14 residues long. The germline V and J ends were trimmed by 1 base and 8 bases, with 17 bases remaining between them. CDR1 and CDR2 from the germline V gene are DFQATT and SNEGSKA (reference sequence). CDR3 sequence reads: CSARVQRGAKGYTF. For the CDR3, the DNA is TGCAGTGCTAGAGTACAGAGAGGGGCGAAAGGCTACACCTTC.

This clonotype was picked up a small number of times. The chain has TRBV7-9 and TRBJ2-5, with D perhaps matching TRBD1 (6 bases). CDR3 length: 15 amino acids. V lost 8 bases and J lost 4, with 20 bases in between. The germline gives CDR1 SEHNR, CDR2 FQNEAQ (reference sequence). This CDR3 reads CASFRQGLQGETQYF. The DNA of the CDR3 is TGTGCCAGCTTTCGCCAGGGGTTGCAAGGAGAGACCCAGTACTTC.

CDR3 region: CASSQDQAGASYEQYF. As DNA, the CDR3 is TGTGCCAGCAGCCAAGATCAGGCGGGGGCTTCCTACGAGCAGTACTTC. The V call is TRBV3-1, the J call TRBJ2-7, with a weak D call TRBD2 (7 bases). The V gene's germline CDR1 is LGHDT and CDR2 YNNKEL (reference sequence). V lost 0 bases to trimming and J lost 1 base, with 13 bases between them. There are 16 residues in the CDR3.

The V call is TRBV12-3 or TRBV12-4, the J call TRBJ2-2; D not resolved. V was clipped by 3 bases and J by 0 bases, with 11 bases between them. The CDR3 length is 16 residues. CDR3 residues: CASSFLKRSNTGELFF. The DNA of the CDR3 is TGTGCCAGCAGTTTTCTGAAAAGATCGAACACCGGGGAGCTGTTTTTT.

V is TRBV4-3 and J is TRBJ2-7, with a weak D call TRBD2 (6 bases). The germline CDR1 and CDR2 sequences are LGHNA and YSLEER. The V end was cut by 1 base, the J end by 0 bases, with 16 bases between. The CDR3 is made up of 17 amino acids. The CDR3 bases are TGCGCCAGCAGCCAAGGACCTTGGGGGGATTCCTCCTACGAGCAGTACTTC. It yields the protein CASSQGPWGDSSYEQYF.

The chain carries TRBV29-1 and TRBJ1-5; D not certain. Germline loops: CDR1 SQVTM, CDR2 ANQGSEA. Trimming cost V 4 bases and J 0 bases, with 10 bases left between them. This CDR3 contains 14 residues. The CDR3 protein is CSVGSQYSNQPQHF. For the CDR3, the DNA is TGCAGCGTTGGGTCACAGTATAGCAATCAGCCCCAGCATTTT.

This clonotype was counted a few times. The CDR3 DNA reads TGCGCCAGCAGCTTACTAGCGGGAGGGCCAGGGAACAATGAGCAGTTCTTC. Encoded protein: CASSLLAGGPGNNEQFF. The chain carries TRBV5-1 and TRBJ2-1; 13 nucleotides match TRBD2. Unmatched junction bases numbered 7, after V lost 2 bases and J lost 5 bases. CDR3 size: 17 residues. Germline values: CDR1 SGHRS, CDR2 YFSETQ.

This clonotype is medium-sized by share. This sequence joins TRBV5-1 and TRBJ1-1, with D possibly being TRBD1 (5 bases). CDR3 size: 14 residues. V was pared by 1 base and J by 1 base, with 8 bases between. Germline V gene data show CDR1 as SGHRS and CDR2 as YFSETQ. CDR3 coding DNA: TGCGCCAGCAGCTTGTGGCAGGGGAACACTGAAGCTTTCTTT. Translated: CASSLWQGNTEAFF.

In this sample, this clonotype turned up a few times. The chain links TRBV4-2 to TRBJ2-5; no reliable D call. This CDR3 contains 17 residues. V lost 1 base, J lost 4 bases, and 19 bases lay in between. CDR1 is LGHNA and CDR2 is YNFKEQ in the germline V gene. The CDR3 spells CASSQGVAGVLGETQYF. The CDR3 DNA reads TGTGCCAGCAGCCAAGGGGTCGCAGGAGTCCTCGGAGAGACCCAGTACTTC.

CDR3: CASSRAGEETQYF. The DNA for the CDR3 is TGTGCCAGCTCACGAGCGGGGGAAGAGACCCAGTACTTC. The J gene is TRBJ2-5, the V gene TRBV18; 8 positions agree with TRBD2. The V gene's germline CDR1 is KGHSH and CDR2 LQKENI. The J segment lost 3 bases and the V segment lost 4 bases, leaving 1 base of the junction unmatched. The CDR3 extends over 13 amino acids.

With regard to this clonotype: The conserved closing phenylalanine or tryptophan is absent in this CDR3, likely reflecting a read error. The chain combines TRBV24-1 with TRBJ2-1; the match to TRBD2 covers 8 bases. The CDR3 length is 16 residues. V was pared by 4 bases and J by 6 bases, with 10 bases of the junction left unmatched. Germline V CDR1 and CDR2: KGHDR, SFDVKD. DNA of the CDR3: TGTGCCACCAGTGACCCCAGGGCGGGAGGACCCAATGAGCAGTTCTTA. It encodes CATSDPRAGGPNEQFL.

This clonotype has a count of ten or more. The V call is TRBV28, the J call TRBJ1-2; D is perhaps TRBD1 (6 bases). Germline lookup yields CDR1 MDHEN and CDR2 SYDVKM. This CDR3 is built from 17 residues. Trimming took 5 bases from V and 4 from J, leaving 23 bases between them. CDR3 nucleotides: TGTGCCAGCAGTCGGGCCGATCGGGGGGCAACTAGCTATGGCTACACCTTC. Its protein is CASSRADRGATSYGYTF.

This clonotype came up many times. V gene TRBV5-1 combines with J gene TRBJ2-5; D gene unclear. The V gene's germline CDR1 is SGHRS and CDR2 YFSETQ. Trimming removed 4 bases at V and 5 bases at J, with 9 bases between. The CDR3 loop spans 12 amino acids. The CDR3 reads CASSPKGETQYF. Written as DNA, the CDR3 is TGCGCCAGCAGCCCAAAAGGGGAGACCCAGTACTTC.